Included here is one TCR beta chain sequence, with context. Its antigen is unidentified. Using immunoSEQ multiplex PCR, the repertoire was profiled, and TCRdb retains in-frame clones only, with some absent. The data hold 50,000 to 60,000 clones, with 82% observed a single time. The data belong to a study of memory CD4+ T cells and cytomegalovirus serostatus. Turning to the study itself: Of the healthy Belgian adults, nine or ten were CMV seropositive and about 24 seronegative. The study, taken as a whole, reports: Median bootstrapped AUC for CMV status was about 0.94 originally, approximately 0.91 US-trained.

Single viable CD3+CD4+CD8-CD45RO+ cells were sorted as the memory CD4+ T cells. The trim removed 0 bases at V and 4 bases at J, leaving 3 bases unmatched. The CDR3 runs 15 residues. CDR1 is SGHVS and CDR2 is FNYEAQ in the germline V gene. Sequenced input: memory CD4+ T cells from blood. The TCR originated in an adult in good health and CMV-seronegative. The chain combines TRBV7-6 with TRBJ1-1; 9 bases are shared with TRBD1. CDR3 DNA sequence: TGTGCCAGCAGCTTAGCGGACAGGGGAGGCACTGAAGCTTTCTTT. Its translation is CASSLADRGGTEAFF.